This is a list of T cell receptor beta chains from one sample in a study of Graves' ophthalmopathy and Graves' hyperthyroidism. TCRdb re-analysed the multiplex PCR reads in MiXCR, keeping a single row per CDR3 protein. Of some 150,000 distinct CDR3 sequences in the sample, roughly two fifths were seen once. Specimen: peripheral blood. Source of these receptors: a man aged 25 to 40 with Graves' ophthalmopathy. CDR3s include the opening cysteine and the closing phenylalanine or tryptophan. The D gene is left open where the match is weak. Not all rows give a size; the values are once, few, many and, for expanded clones, a class.

d_gene	abundance	v_gene	j_gene	CDR3nt	CDR3aa
TRBD1	many	TRBV6-5	TRBJ1-1	TGTGCCAGCAGTTACTCGGGACAGGGGAACACTGAAGCTTTCTTT	CASSYSGQGNTEAFF
.	.	TRBV7-2	TRBJ2-7	TGTGCCAGCAGCTTATCGCGCGGTATCGGCTACGAGCAGTACTTC	CASSLSRGIGYEQYF
TRBD2	many	TRBV7-2	TRBJ2-5	TGTGCCAGCAGCTTCGGACTAGCGGGAGATGGGACCCAGTACTTC	CASSFGLAGDGTQYF
.	once	TRBV28	TRBJ2-7	TGTGCCAGCAGTTTAGTCCCGGAGCTTTACGAGCAGTACTTC	CASSLVPELYEQYF
.	.	TRBV20-1	TRBJ2-7	TGCAGTGCCACCCCGGGGGCCTTCGGGGGGTACGAGCAGTACTTC	CSATPGAFGGYEQYF
.	.	TRBV29-1	TRBJ1-2	TGCAGCGTTGAAGTTTGGAGGGTTGGCTACACCTTC	CSVEVWRVGYTF
TRBD2	.	TRBV7-2	TRBJ2-2	TGTGCCAGCAGGGGGGTAGCGGGAGTGGTCGGGGAGCTGTTTTTT	CASRGVAGVVGELFF
TRBD1	.	TRBV25-1	TRBJ2-7	TGTGCCAGCAGTGGGGGACAGGGGGACTACGAGCAGTACTTC	CASSGGQGDYEQYF
TRBD2	.	TRBV30	TRBJ2-2	TGTGCCTGGAGCAGCCCCCGGGTAGCGGGAGAGAACACCGGGGAGCTGTTTTTT	CAWSSPRVAGENTGELFF
TRBD2	.	TRBV4-1	TRBJ2-7	TGCGCCAGCAGCCAAGACCCTACCCGCCCTAGCGGGAGGGGGTCTGAGCAGTACTTC	CASSQDPTRPSGRGSEQYF
.	many	TRBV18	TRBJ1-2	TGTGCCAGCTCACCAAGCCATGCAGGGGCCCATAACTATGGCTACACCTTC	CASSPSHAGAHNYGYTF
TRBD2	.	TRBV24-1	TRBJ2-5	TGTGCCACCAGTGATTTGGGAGGGTCGGGGGGTGAGACCCAGTACTTC	CATSDLGGSGGETQYF
TRBD2	.	TRBV27	TRBJ2-5	TGTGCCAGCAGTAACCCGGGACTAGCGGGGAAAGGTGGTATAGAGACCCAGTACTTC	CASSNPGLAGKGGIETQYF
.	few	TRBV12-3/TRBV12-4	TRBJ1-1	TGTGCCAGCGGTCTGGACACTGAAGCTTTCTTT	CASGLDTEAFF
TRBD1	few	TRBV27	TRBJ1-2	TGTGCCAGCAGCAAACAGGGGGCAGCTAACTATGGCTACACCTTC	CASSKQGAANYGYTF
.	.	TRBV28	TRBJ1-2	TGTGCCAGCAATTTAGAGGGTCTGAGCTATGGCTACACCTTC	CASNLEGLSYGYTF
TRBD2	few	TRBV28	TRBJ2-7	TGTGCCAGCAGCGGAGATGGGAGCGGACTAGGGGACGAGCAGTACTTC	CASSGDGSGLGDEQYF
TRBD1	.	TRBV28	TRBJ1-1	TGTGCCAGCAGCCATAGAGGACAGGGGGGGAACACTGAAGCTTTCTTT	CASSHRGQGGNTEAFF
TRBD1	many	TRBV2	TRBJ1-6	TGTGCCAGCAGTGAAGGAGACAGGGGATATAATTCACCCCTCCACTTT	CASSEGDRGYNSPLHF
.	.	TRBV7-2	TRBJ1-2	TGTGCCAGCAGCTTACCGGGGGCCTACTATGGCTACACCTTC	CASSLPGAYYGYTF
TRBD1	many	TRBV6-5	TRBJ2-4	TGTGCCAGCAGCCCTCCGACAGGGAACAAAAACATTCAGTACTTC	CASSPPTGNKNIQYF
.	.	TRBV12-3/TRBV12-4	TRBJ2-5	TGTGCCAGCAGTGGTGGGGGAGAGACCCAGTACTTC	CASSGGGETQYF
.	many	TRBV12-3/TRBV12-4	TRBJ2-5	TGTGCCAGCAGCCTGCGGACAGAAAGAGAGACCCAGTACTTC	CASSLRTERETQYF
.	many	TRBV11-1	TRBJ1-1	TGTGCCAGCATCAGGGCAGACGGCAGGGTGAAGTTTGAAGCTTTCTTT	CASIRADGRVKFEAFF
TRBD2	few	TRBV12-3/TRBV12-4	TRBJ2-2	TGTGCCAGCAGGACTCGGACTAGCAACACCGGGGAGCTGTTTTTT	CASRTRTSNTGELFF
.	few	TRBV6-2/TRBV6-3	TRBJ2-1	TGTGCCAGCAGTCGGATCAGGCCGGGTGAGCAGTTCTTC	CASSRIRPGEQFF
.	many	TRBV20-1	TRBJ2-4	TGCAGTGCTCCAAGAGGACAGATCAAAAACATTCAGTACTTC	CSAPRGQIKNIQYF
.	many	TRBV11-1	TRBJ1-2	TGTGCCAGCAGCCCCCGGGTGACGGGTGGCTACACCTTC	CASSPRVTGGYTF
.	few	TRBV6-1	TRBJ2-7	TGTGCCAGCAGTGAAGCGCAGGACACCTTCACCTACGAGCAGTACTTC	CASSEAQDTFTYEQYF
TRBD1	.	TRBV2	TRBJ1-2	TGTGCCAGCAGTGACGACAGGGCGGGATTAGGCTACACCTTC	CASSDDRAGLGYTF
.	many	TRBV12-3/TRBV12-4	TRBJ2-7	TGTGCCAGCAGGCGACAGGAGTCCTACGAGCAGTACTTC	CASRRQESYEQYF
.	.	TRBV6-5	TRBJ1-2	TGTGCCAGCAGTTACTCGGTGCAGTATGGCTACACCTTC	CASSYSVQYGYTF
.	many	TRBV27	TRBJ2-5	TGTGCCAGCAGCCTTACACCGATCGGGTCCCAGTACTTC	CASSLTPIGSQYF
TRBD1	many	TRBV12-3/TRBV12-4	TRBJ2-5	TGTGCCAGCAGTTTGGACAGGGTGACTAATAACCAAGAGACCCAGTACTTC	CASSLDRVTNNQETQYF
.	.	TRBV12-3/TRBV12-4	TRBJ2-5	TGTGCCAGCAGTTTACGGAGTCCCCAAGAGACCCAGTACTTC	CASSLRSPQETQYF
.	many	TRBV7-2	TRBJ2-7	TGTGCCAGTGGTAAGGCAATCCCCGCCTACGAGCAGTACTTC	CASGKAIPAYEQYF
.	many	TRBV27	TRBJ1-2	TGTGCCAGCCGAGACGGGGCTAGAGGATACACCTTC	CASRDGARGYTF